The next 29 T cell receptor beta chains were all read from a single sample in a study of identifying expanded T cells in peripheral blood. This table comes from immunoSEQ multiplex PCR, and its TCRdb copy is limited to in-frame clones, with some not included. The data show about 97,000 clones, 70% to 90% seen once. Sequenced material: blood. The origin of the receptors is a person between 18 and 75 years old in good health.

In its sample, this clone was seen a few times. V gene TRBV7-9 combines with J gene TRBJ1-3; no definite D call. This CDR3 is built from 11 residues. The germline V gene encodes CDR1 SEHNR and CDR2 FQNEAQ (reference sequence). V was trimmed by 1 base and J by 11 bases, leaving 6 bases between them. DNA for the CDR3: TGTGCCAGCAGCTTAGGGGAGCCCATATATTTT. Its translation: CASSLGEPIYF.

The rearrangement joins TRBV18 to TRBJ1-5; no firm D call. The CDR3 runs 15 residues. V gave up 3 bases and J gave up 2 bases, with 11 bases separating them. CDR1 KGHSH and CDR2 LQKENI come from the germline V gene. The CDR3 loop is CASSPASAGNQPQHF. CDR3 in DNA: TGTGCCAGCTCACCGGCCTCCGCGGGCAATCAGCCCCAGCATTTT. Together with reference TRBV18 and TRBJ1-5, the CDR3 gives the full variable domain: NAGVMQNPRHLVRRRGQEARLRCSPMKGHSHVYWYRQLPEEGLKFMVYLQKENIIDESGMPKERFSAEFPKEGPSILRIQQVVRGDSAAYFCASSPASAGNQPQHFGDGTRLSIL.

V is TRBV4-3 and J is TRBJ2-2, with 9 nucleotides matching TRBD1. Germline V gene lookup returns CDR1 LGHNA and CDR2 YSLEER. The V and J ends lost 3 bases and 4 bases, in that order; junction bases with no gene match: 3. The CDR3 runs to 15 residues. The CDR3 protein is CASSQGQGVTGELFF. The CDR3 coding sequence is TGCGCCAGCAGCCAGGGACAGGGAGTCACCGGGGAGCTGTTTTTT.

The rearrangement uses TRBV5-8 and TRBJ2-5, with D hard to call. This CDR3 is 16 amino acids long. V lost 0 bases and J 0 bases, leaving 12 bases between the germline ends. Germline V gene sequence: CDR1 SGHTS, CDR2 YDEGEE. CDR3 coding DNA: TGTGCCAGCAGCTTGGGCCCCGACCCGTACCAAGAGACCCAGTACTTC. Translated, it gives CASSLGPDPYQETQYF.

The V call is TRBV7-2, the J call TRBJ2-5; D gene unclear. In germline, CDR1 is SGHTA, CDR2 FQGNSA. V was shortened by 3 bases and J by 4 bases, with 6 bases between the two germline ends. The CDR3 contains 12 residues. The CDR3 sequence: CASSFNGETQYF. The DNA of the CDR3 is TGTGCCAGCAGCTTTAATGGAGAGACCCAGTACTTC. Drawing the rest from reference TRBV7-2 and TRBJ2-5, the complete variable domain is GAGVSQSPSNKVTEKGKDVELRCDPISGHTALYWYRQSLGQGLEFLIYFQGNSAPDKSGLPSDRFSAERTGGSVSTLTIQRTQQEDSAVYLCASSFNGETQYFGPGTRLLVL.

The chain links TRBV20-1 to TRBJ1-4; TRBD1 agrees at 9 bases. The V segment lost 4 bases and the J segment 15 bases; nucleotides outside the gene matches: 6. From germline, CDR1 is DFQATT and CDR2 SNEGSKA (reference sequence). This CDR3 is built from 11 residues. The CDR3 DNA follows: TGCAGTGCTACCATCCGGGACAGGGTGTTTTTT. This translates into CSATIRDRVFF.

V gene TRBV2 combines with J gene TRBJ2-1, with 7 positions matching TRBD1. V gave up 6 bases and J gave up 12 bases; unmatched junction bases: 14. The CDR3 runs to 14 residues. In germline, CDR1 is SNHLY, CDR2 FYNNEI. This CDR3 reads CASRYDRATGGQFF. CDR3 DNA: TGTGCCAGCAGGTACGACAGGGCCACGGGCGGGCAGTTCTTC.

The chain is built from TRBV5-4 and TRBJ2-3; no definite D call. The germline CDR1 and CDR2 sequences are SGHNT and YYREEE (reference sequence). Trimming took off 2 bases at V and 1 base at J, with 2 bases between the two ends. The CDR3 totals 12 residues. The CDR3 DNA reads TGTGCCAGCAGCTTTGGCACAGATACGCAGTATTTT. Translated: CASSFGTDTQYF.

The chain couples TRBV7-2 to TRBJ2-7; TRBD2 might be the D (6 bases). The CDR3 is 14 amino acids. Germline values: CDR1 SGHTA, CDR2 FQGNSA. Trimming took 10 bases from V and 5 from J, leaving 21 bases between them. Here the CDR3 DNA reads TGTGCCACCAAGTGGTCGAGCTCGGGGGACGAGCAGTACTTC. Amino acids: CATKWSSSGDEQYF.

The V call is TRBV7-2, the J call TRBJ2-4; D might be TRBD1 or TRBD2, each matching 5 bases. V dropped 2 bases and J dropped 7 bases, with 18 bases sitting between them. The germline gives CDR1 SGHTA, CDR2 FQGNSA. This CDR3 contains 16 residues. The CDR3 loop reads CASSLKGGDVTNIQYF. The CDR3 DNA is TGTGCCAGCAGCTTAAAGGGTGGGGACGTCACCAACATTCAGTACTTC.

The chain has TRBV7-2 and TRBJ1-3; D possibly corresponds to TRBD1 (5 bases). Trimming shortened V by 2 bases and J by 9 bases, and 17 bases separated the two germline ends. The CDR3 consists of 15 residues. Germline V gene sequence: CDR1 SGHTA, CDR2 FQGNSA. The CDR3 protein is CASSLSQGGDFTIYF. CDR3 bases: TGTGCCAGCAGCTTATCCCAGGGAGGGGATTTCACCATATATTTT.

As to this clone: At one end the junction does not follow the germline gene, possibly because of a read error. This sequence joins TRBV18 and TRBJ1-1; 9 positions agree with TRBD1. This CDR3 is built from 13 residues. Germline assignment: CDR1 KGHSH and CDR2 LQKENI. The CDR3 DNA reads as TGTGCCAGCTCACCGAGCAGGGACAGGGTCCCTCTCTTT. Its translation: CASSPSRDRVPLF.

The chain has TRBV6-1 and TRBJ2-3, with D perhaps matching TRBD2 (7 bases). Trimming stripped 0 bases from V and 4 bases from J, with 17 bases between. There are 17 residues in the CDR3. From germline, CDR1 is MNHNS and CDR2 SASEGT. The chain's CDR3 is CASSEALWRGGADTQYF. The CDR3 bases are TGTGCCAGCAGTGAAGCGCTATGGAGGGGGGGGGCAGATACGCAGTATTTT.

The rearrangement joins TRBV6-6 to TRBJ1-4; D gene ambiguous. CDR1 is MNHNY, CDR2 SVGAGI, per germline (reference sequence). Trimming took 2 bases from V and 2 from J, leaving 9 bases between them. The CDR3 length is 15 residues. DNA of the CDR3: TGTGCCAGCAGTTACGGGTCAACTACTAATGAAAAACTGTTTTTT. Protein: CASSYGSTTNEKLFF.

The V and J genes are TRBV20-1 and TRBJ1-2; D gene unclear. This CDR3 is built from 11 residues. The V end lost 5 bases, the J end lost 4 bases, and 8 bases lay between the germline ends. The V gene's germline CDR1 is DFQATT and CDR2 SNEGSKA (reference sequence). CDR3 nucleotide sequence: TGCAGTGCTCCTCGTTCCTATGGCTACACCTTC. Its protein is CSAPRSYGYTF.

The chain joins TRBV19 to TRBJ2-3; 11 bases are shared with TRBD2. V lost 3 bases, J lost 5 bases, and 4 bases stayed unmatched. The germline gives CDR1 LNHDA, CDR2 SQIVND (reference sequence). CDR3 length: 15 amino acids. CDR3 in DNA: TGTGCCAGTAGTATCCTAGCGGGGGGAATAGATACGCAGTATTTT. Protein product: CASSILAGGIDTQYF.

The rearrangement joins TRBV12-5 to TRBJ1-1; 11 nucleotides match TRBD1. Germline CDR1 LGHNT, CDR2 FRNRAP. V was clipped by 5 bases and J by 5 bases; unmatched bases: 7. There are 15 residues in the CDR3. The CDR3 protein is CASGPGQGAPTEAFF. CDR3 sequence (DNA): TGTGCTAGTGGTCCCGGACAGGGGGCGCCTACTGAAGCTTTCTTT.

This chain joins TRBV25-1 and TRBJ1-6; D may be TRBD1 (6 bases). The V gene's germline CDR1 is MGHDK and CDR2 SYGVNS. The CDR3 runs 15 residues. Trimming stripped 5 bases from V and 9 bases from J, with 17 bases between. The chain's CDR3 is CASSRGGGISSPLHF. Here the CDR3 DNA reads TGTGCCAGCAGTCGGGGAGGGGGGATTAGTTCACCCCTCCACTTT.

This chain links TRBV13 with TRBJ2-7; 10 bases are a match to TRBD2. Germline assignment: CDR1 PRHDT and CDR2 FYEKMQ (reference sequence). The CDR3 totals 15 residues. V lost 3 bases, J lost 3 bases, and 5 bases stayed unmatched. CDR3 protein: CASSFGTSVYYEQYF. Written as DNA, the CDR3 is TGTGCCAGCAGCTTCGGGACTAGCGTATACTACGAGCAGTACTTC.

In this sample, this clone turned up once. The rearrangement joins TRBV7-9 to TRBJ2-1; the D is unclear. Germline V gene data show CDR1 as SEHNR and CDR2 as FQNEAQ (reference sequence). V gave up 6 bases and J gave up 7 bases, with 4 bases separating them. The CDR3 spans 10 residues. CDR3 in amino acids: CASRLNEQFF. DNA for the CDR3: TGTGCCAGCAGGTTAAATGAGCAGTTCTTC.

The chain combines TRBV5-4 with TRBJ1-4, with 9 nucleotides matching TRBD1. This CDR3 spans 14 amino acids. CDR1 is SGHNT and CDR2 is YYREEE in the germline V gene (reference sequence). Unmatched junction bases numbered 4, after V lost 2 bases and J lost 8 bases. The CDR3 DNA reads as TGTGCCAGCAGCTTACAGGGGGCTTTGGAAAAACTGTTTTTT. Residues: CASSLQGALEKLFF.

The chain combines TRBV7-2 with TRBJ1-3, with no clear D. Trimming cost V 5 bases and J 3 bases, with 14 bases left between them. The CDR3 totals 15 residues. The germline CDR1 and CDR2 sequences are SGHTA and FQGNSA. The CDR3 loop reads CASSPNPGVGNTIYF. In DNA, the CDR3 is TGTGCCAGCAGCCCAAACCCCGGTGTTGGAAACACCATATATTTT.

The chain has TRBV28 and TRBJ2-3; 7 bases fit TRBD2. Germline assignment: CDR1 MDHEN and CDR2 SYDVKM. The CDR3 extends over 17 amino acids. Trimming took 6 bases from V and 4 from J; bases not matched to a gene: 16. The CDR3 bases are TGTGCCAGCAGCTGGGGGGGATTCTCAGGTGGCGCAGATACGCAGTATTTT. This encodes CASSWGGFSGGADTQYF. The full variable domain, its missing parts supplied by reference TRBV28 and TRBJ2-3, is DVKVTQSSRYLVKRTGEKVFLECVQDMDHENMFWYRQDPGLGLRLIYFSYDVKMKEKGDIPEGYSVSREKKERFSLILESASTNQTSMYLCASSWGGFSGGADTQYFGPGTRLTVL.

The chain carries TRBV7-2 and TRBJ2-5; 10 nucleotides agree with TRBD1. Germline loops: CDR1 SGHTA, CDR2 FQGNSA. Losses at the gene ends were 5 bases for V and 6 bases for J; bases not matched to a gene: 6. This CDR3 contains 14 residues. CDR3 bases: TGTGCCAGCAGCCCCGGGACAGGGGAGAAGACCCAGTACTTC. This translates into CASSPGTGEKTQYF.

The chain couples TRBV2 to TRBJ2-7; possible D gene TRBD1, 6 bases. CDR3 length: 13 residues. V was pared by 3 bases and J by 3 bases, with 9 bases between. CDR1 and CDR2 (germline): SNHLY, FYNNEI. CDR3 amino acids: CASSETGIYEQYF. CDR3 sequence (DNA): TGTGCCAGCAGTGAGACAGGCATCTACGAGCAGTACTTC.

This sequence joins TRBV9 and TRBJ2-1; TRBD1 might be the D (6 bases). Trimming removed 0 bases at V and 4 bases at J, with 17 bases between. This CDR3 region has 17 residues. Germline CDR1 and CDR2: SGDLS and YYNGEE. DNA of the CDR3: TGTGCCAGCAGCGTAGACTTAAGGTCTAGGGGGTACAATGAGCAGTTCTTC. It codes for CASSVDLRSRGYNEQFF.

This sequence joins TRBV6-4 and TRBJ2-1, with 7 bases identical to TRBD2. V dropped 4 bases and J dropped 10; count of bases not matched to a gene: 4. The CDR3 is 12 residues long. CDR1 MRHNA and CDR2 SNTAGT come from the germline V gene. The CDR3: CASSGASGEQFF. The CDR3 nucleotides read TGTGCCAGCAGTGGGGCTAGCGGCGAGCAGTTCTTC.

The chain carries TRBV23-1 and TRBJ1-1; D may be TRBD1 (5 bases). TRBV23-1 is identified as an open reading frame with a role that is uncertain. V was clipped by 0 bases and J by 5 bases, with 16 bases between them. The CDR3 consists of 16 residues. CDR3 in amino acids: CASSQSDPLSGTEAFF. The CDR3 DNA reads TGCGCCAGCAGTCAATCGGACCCCCTATCAGGGACTGAAGCTTTCTTT.

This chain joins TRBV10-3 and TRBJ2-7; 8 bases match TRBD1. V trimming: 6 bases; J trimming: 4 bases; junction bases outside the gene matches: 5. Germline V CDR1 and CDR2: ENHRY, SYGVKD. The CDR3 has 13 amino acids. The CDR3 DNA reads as TGTGCCATCAGCCACGGGACAGGTTACGAGCAGTACTTC. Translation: CAISHGTGYEQYF.